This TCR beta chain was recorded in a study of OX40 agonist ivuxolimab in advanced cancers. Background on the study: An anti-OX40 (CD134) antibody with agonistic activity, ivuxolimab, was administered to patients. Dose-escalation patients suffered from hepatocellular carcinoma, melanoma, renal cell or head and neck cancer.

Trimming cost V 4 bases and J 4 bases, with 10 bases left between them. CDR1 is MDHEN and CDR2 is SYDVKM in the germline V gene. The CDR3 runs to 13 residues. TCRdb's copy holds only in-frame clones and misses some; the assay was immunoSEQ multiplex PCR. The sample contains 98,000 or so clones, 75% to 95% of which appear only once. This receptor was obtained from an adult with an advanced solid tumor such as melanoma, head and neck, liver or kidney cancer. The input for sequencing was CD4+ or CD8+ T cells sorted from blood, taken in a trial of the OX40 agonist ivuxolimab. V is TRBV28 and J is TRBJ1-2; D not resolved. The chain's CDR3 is CASSSPGRYGYTF. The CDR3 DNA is TGTGCCAGCAGTTCCCCCGGACGCTATGGCTACACCTTC.